The rows below give T cell receptor beta chains drawn from one sample of a study of blood T cell repertoires in COVID-19. The repertoire was sequenced with immunoSEQ multiplex PCR; TCRdb's copy has only in-frame clones and lacks some. Among about 310,000 clones listed, roughly 90% were seen once. Material for sequencing was peripheral blood. The origin of the receptors is a woman in her forties with COVID-19, enrolled during active disease. CDR3s include the opening cysteine and the closing phenylalanine or tryptophan.

j_call: TRBJ1-1
cdr3_length: 13
v_call: TRBV7-2
cdr3_aa: CASTSTIQGEAFF

j_call: TRBJ2-1
cdr3_length: 17
v_call: TRBV5-1
cdr3_aa: CASSLEVPGQANNEQFF

j_call: TRBJ1-1
cdr3_length: 16
v_call: TRBV5-1
cdr3_aa: CASSLVPGFTNTEAFF

j_call: TRBJ1-1
cdr3_length: 13
v_call: TRBV12-3/TRBV12-4
cdr3_aa: CASSWTENTEAFF

j_call: TRBJ2-7
cdr3_length: 15
v_call: TRBV7-2
cdr3_aa: CASSDRTSGTYEQYF

j_call: TRBJ1-1
cdr3_length: 13
v_call: TRBV7-8
cdr3_aa: CASSRGPNTEAFF

j_call: TRBJ1-6
cdr3_length: 14
v_call: TRBV19
cdr3_aa: CASSIGGIFEPLHF

j_call: TRBJ2-2
cdr3_length: 16
v_call: TRBV7-2
cdr3_aa: CASSQSRAQGTGELFF

j_call: TRBJ2-3
cdr3_length: 15
v_call: TRBV5-5
cdr3_aa: CASNTLARSTDTQYF

j_call: TRBJ2-7
cdr3_length: 12
v_call: TRBV29-1
cdr3_aa: CSGMTGGYEQYF

j_call: TRBJ2-1
cdr3_length: 13
v_call: TRBV6-4
cdr3_aa: CASSTDQGSEQFF

j_call: TRBJ1-2
cdr3_length: 11
v_call: TRBV7-2
cdr3_aa: CASRRRTAYTF

j_call: TRBJ2-7
cdr3_length: 17
v_call: TRBV9
cdr3_aa: CASSVFSFSGPAYEQYF

j_call: TRBJ1-1
cdr3_length: 17
v_call: TRBV2
cdr3_aa: CASSERRGGAWDTEAFF

j_call: TRBJ1-5
cdr3_length: 19
v_call: TRBV28
cdr3_aa: CASSPSGVGHPSGNQPQHF

j_call: TRBJ2-2
cdr3_length: 12
v_call: TRBV7-3
cdr3_aa: CASSSGTGELFF

j_call: TRBJ2-5
cdr3_length: 14
v_call: TRBV29-1
cdr3_aa: CSVWGREGLETQYF

j_call: TRBJ1-5
cdr3_length: 17
v_call: TRBV23-1
cdr3_aa: CASSQSISGSERRPQHF